The TCR beta chain described here comes from a study of T cell changes during pregnancy in multiple sclerosis. Trimming shortened V by 4 bases and J by 2 bases, and 12 bases separated the two germline ends. Germline CDR1 reads SGDLS; CDR2 reads YYNGEE. This CDR3 is built from 14 residues. Libraries were prepared by immunoSEQ multiplex PCR; TCRdb keeps only in-frame clonotypes and omits some of them. Of fewer than 45,000 clones in the sample, 90% to 95% are singletons; the top ten hold roughly 8.1%. The sequencing here drew on CD8+ T cells from peripheral blood mononuclear cells, taken in the third trimester of pregnancy. The J gene is TRBJ1-2, the V gene TRBV9; D uncertain. This TCR was recovered from a female donor with multiple sclerosis, enrolled in a pregnancy study. The DNA for the CDR3 is TGTGCCAGCAGCACCTTACAGCCGAACTATGGCTACACCTTC. This translates into CASSTLQPNYGYTF.